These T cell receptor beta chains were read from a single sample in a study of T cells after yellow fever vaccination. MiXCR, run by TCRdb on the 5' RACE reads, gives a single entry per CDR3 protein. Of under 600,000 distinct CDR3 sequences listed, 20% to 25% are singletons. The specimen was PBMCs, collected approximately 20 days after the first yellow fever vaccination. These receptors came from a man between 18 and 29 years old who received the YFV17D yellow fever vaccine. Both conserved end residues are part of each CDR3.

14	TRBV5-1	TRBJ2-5	CASSGSGVQETQYF
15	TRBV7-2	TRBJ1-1	CASSLVRQGPTEAFF
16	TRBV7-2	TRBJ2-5	CASSPARLAGYETQYF
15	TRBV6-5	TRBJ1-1	CASSYRNRGGTEAFF
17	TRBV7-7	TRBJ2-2	CASSSSRDRVEAGELFF
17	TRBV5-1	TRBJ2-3	CASSLMERGALTDTQYF
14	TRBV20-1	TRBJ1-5	CSAWDRGPNQPQHF
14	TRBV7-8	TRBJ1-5	CASSLLRVHQPQHF
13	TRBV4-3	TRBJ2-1	CASSQSNRNEQFF
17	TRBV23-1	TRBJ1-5	CASSQLGQGRSNQPQHF
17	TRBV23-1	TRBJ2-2	CASSQWAAGGPAGELFF
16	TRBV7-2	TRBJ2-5	CASSLAGTSGGETQYF
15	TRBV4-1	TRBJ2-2	CASSQDLVWTGELFF
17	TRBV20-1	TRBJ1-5	CSARSGTPKGGNQPQHF
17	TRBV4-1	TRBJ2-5	CASSQDRSGGPQETQYF
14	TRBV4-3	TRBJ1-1	CASSQAYANTEAFF